The next 25 T cell receptor beta chains were all read from a single sample in a study of cytomegalovirus exposure and HLA in healthy donors. The PCR ran on 60 Vbeta and 13 Jbeta primers. Only in-frame clones appear in the TCRdb table, and some are missing; sequencing was by immunoSEQ multiplex PCR. This sample carries 150,000 to 200,000 clones, with about 0.79% going to the ten biggest clones. Material for sequencing was PBMCs. The receptor set was obtained from a woman aged 18-35 years in good health and CMV-seropositive.

This chain uses TRBV9 with TRBJ2-1; 15 positions match TRBD2. V lost 0 bases, J lost 7 bases, and 14 bases stayed unmatched. The length of the CDR3 is 20 residues. Germline loops: CDR1 SGDLS, CDR2 YYNGEE. For the CDR3, the DNA is TGTGCCAGCAGCGTAGCTAATGGACTAGCGGGAGGGGTAACGATGAATGAGCAGTTCTTC. Its translation is CASSVANGLAGGVTMNEQFF.

V usage is TRBV5-1 and J usage is TRBJ2-2, with a weak D call TRBD1 (6 bases). V was shortened by 0 bases and J by 6 bases, with 21 bases between the two germline ends. Germline CDR1 SGHRS, CDR2 YFSETQ. The CDR3 contains 18 residues. CDR3 protein: CASSLVFPGAVGSGELFF. The DNA of the CDR3 is TGCGCCAGCAGCTTGGTGTTTCCAGGGGCCGTCGGGTCCGGGGAGCTGTTTTTT.

The V call is TRBV6-1, the J call TRBJ1-3; D might be TRBD1 (5 bases). The CDR3 is 14 residues long. Trimming took off 7 bases at V and 0 bases at J, with 10 bases between the two ends. Germline assignment: CDR1 MNHNS and CDR2 SASEGT. The CDR3 coding sequence is TGTGCCAGCACTAGACAGTACTCTGGAAACACCATATATTTT. It codes for CASTRQYSGNTIYF.

The V call is TRBV27, the J call TRBJ2-7; TRBD2 might be the D (5 bases). CDR3 length: 15 amino acids. The V end lost 10 bases, the J end lost 2 bases, and 21 bases lay between the germline ends. Germline CDR1 MNHEY, CDR2 SMNVEV (reference sequence). The CDR3 spells CAISPLLEGAYEQYF. The CDR3 DNA sequence: TGTGCCATCTCACCCCTGCTAGAGGGCGCCTACGAGCAGTACTTC.

V and J are TRBV5-1 and TRBJ2-5, with a tentative D call TRBD1 (6 bases). The V gene lost 4 bases and the J gene lost 3 bases, with 10 bases spanning the gap. There are 13 residues in the CDR3. Germline CDR1 SGHRS, CDR2 YFSETQ. Written as DNA, the CDR3 is TGCGCCAGCAGCAACGGACAGAAAGAGACCCAGTACTTC. Residues: CASSNGQKETQYF. The variable domain in full, completed from reference TRBV5-1 and TRBJ2-5, reads KAGVTQTPRYLIKTRGQQVTLSCSPISGHRSVSWYQQTPGQGLQFLFEYFSETQRNKGNFPGRFSGRQFSNSRSEMNVSTLELGDSALYLCASSNGQKETQYFGPGTRLLVL.

V usage is TRBV4-2 and J usage is TRBJ2-7; a weak D match, TRBD2 (5 bases). Germline V lookup: CDR1 LGHNA, CDR2 YNFKEQ. The CDR3 length is 14 residues. The V end was cut by 0 bases, the J end by 3 bases, with 9 bases between. The CDR3 region has the DNA TGTGCCAGCAGCCAAGAGAGAGGGAGCTACGAGCAGTACTTC. The encoded protein is CASSQERGSYEQYF.

The chain uses TRBV5-1 and TRBJ1-2, with TRBD1 as a possible D gene (6 bases). Germline V CDR1 and CDR2: SGHRS, YFSETQ. The CDR3 length is 15 residues. Deletions cut 2 bases from V and 3 bases from J, with 14 bases between. CDR3 residues: CASSLEGGAYYGYTF. The CDR3 bases are TGCGCCAGCAGCTTAGAAGGGGGGGCATACTATGGCTACACCTTC.

The V and J genes are TRBV2 and TRBJ1-1; the D is unclear. V was shortened by 8 bases and J by 1 base, with 8 bases between the two germline ends. This CDR3 is built from 12 residues. Germline V gene sequence: CDR1 SNHLY, CDR2 FYNNEI. CDR3 in amino acids: CASVRENTEAFF. The CDR3 coding sequence is TGTGCCAGCGTGAGGGAGAACACTGAAGCTTTCTTT. Supplemented by reference TRBV2 and TRBJ1-1, the full variable domain reads EPEVTQTPSHQVTQMGQEVILRCVPISNHLYFYWYRQILGQKVEFLVSFYNNEISEKSEIFDDQFSVERPDGSNFTLKIRSTKLEDSAMYFCASVRENTEAFFGQGTRLTVV.

This rearrangement joins TRBV2 to TRBJ1-2; possible D gene TRBD1, 5 bases. Trimming pared 8 bases from V and 8 bases from J, leaving 24 bases between. The CDR3 runs to 15 residues. CDR1 and CDR2 (germline): SNHLY, FYNNEI. The CDR3 nucleotides are TGTGCCAGCCAACCTACGTTCATGAAGGGGTACGGCTACACCTTC. Encoded protein: CASQPTFMKGYGYTF.

The V gene is TRBV7-3, the J gene TRBJ1-6, with 9 bases matching TRBD1. Germline loops: CDR1 SGHTA, CDR2 FQGTGA. The CDR3 is 16 residues long. V was clipped by 8 bases and J by 9 bases; unmatched bases: 14. The chain's CDR3 is CASGEGGGTGSSPLHF. Here the CDR3 DNA reads TGTGCCAGCGGCGAGGGAGGAGGGACAGGGTCTTCACCCCTCCACTTT.

The chain is built from TRBV6-5 and TRBJ1-2; D uncertain. This CDR3 is built from 14 residues. Germline values: CDR1 MNHEY, CDR2 SVGAGI. The ends were cut back, 4 bases at V and 2 bases at J, with 11 bases in the middle. This CDR3 is CASSSIRRNYGYTF. CDR3 nucleotides: TGTGCCAGCAGTTCGATCCGGAGAAACTATGGCTACACCTTC.

The chain uses TRBV2 and TRBJ2-3; D may be TRBD1 (5 bases). Germline CDR1 SNHLY, CDR2 FYNNEI. The CDR3 consists of 16 residues. Between the trimmed V and J ends, which lost 4 bases and 2 bases, there was a span of 16 bases. The CDR3: CASSALGATSTDTQYF. DNA of the CDR3: TGTGCCAGCAGTGCCCTTGGGGCCACGTCCACAGATACGCAGTATTTT.

The rearrangement joins TRBV29-1 to TRBJ1-1, with D hard to call. V lost 5 bases and J 6 bases, leaving 10 bases between the germline ends. Germline assignment: CDR1 SQVTM and CDR2 ANQGSEA. CDR3 length equals 11 residues. The CDR3, as DNA: TGCAGCGTTACAGATCCGCCTGAAGCTTTCTTT. It translates to CSVTDPPEAFF.

The V gene is TRBV14, the J gene TRBJ1-6, with a tentative D call TRBD1 (6 bases). CDR3 length: 17 residues. V dropped 6 bases and J dropped 0 bases, with 15 bases sitting between them. CDR1 is SGHDN and CDR2 is FVKESK in the germline V gene. The CDR3 is CASSPGTSLSYNSPLHF. CDR3 in DNA: TGTGCCAGCAGTCCCGGGACATCGCTCTCCTATAATTCACCCCTCCACTTT.

The chain combines TRBV19 with TRBJ1-1; tentatively, D is TRBD1 (5 bases). CDR1 is LNHDA and CDR2 is SQIVND in the germline V gene (reference sequence). The V gene lost 3 bases and the J gene lost 1 base, with 12 bases spanning the gap. The CDR3 has 15 amino acids. For the CDR3, the DNA is TGTGCCAGTAGTATCGGGGGGACCCCGAACACTGAAGCTTTCTTT. This sequence encodes CASSIGGTPNTEAFF.

V is TRBV14 and J is TRBJ1-3; TRBD1 agrees at 10 bases. Germline CDR1 and CDR2: SGHDN and FVKESK. This CDR3 has 12 residues. The junction had 2 bases not matched to a gene; V was cut back by 8 bases and J by 7 bases. The CDR3 is CASGQGGNTIYF. In DNA, the CDR3 is TGTGCCAGCGGACAGGGGGGGAACACCATATATTTT.

The chain combines TRBV5-1 with TRBJ1-5; perhaps TRBD1 as D (5 bases). Germline CDR1 SGHRS, CDR2 YFSETQ. V lost 8 bases and J lost 0, with 12 bases in between. This CDR3 contains 14 residues. The CDR3 loop reads CARQVSRSNQPQHF. The CDR3 nucleotides read TGCGCCAGACAGGTATCTCGTAGCAATCAGCCCCAGCATTTT.

The chain carries TRBV10-3 and TRBJ2-5, with TRBD1 identical over 8 bases. J lost 5 bases, V lost 8 bases, and 16 bases had no gene match. The CDR3 covers 16 residues. Germline V lookup: CDR1 ENHRY, CDR2 SYGVKD. The CDR3 loop reads CAIGDLDRAITETQYF. CDR3 nucleotide sequence: TGTGCCATCGGAGATTTGGACAGGGCAATTACGGAGACCCAGTACTTC.

This chain uses TRBV5-1 with TRBJ2-5, with D perhaps matching TRBD2 (5 bases). This CDR3 comprises 12 residues. Germline CDR1 reads SGHRS; CDR2 reads YFSETQ. V was trimmed by 0 bases and J by 7 bases, leaving 7 bases between them. CDR3 sequence reads: CASSLDRGTQYF. In nucleotides, the CDR3 is TGCGCCAGCAGCTTGGATCGGGGGACCCAGTACTTC.

The rearrangement links TRBV6-4 to TRBJ2-1; 11 bases match TRBD2. Germline V gene data show CDR1 as MRHNA and CDR2 as SNTAGT. The CDR3 runs 14 residues. V lost 6 bases, J lost 8 bases, and 6 bases stayed unmatched. CDR3 loop: CASRQLAGGDEQFF. The CDR3 DNA follows: TGTGCCAGCAGACAGCTAGCGGGAGGCGATGAGCAGTTCTTC.

This chain joins TRBV2 and TRBJ2-2, with D unresolved. Germline CDR1 SNHLY, CDR2 FYNNEI. The CDR3 runs to 13 residues. The V end was cut by 6 bases, the J end by 2 bases, with 7 bases between. The CDR3 DNA follows: TGTGCCAGCAGCCTAGATAACACCGGGGAGCTGTTTTTT. Translation: CASSLDNTGELFF.

The rearrangement uses TRBV5-1 and TRBJ2-1; D perhaps matches TRBD2 (6 bases). Trimming shortened V by 1 base and J by 4 bases, and 15 bases separated the two germline ends. Germline loops: CDR1 SGHRS, CDR2 YFSETQ. The CDR3 is 16 amino acids. The DNA for the CDR3 is TGCGCCAGCAGCTTGAATCCGGCGGGGACTTACAATGAGCAGTTCTTC. Translating it yields CASSLNPAGTYNEQFF.

The rearrangement joins TRBV30 to TRBJ1-5; 11 bases align to TRBD1. Germline CDR1 and CDR2: GTSNPN and SVGIG (reference sequence). This CDR3 is built from 14 residues. After removal of 2 bases from V and 6 bases from J, the junction contained 3 bases not matched to a gene. CDR3 region: CAWSRDRGAQPQHF. In nucleotides, the CDR3 is TGTGCCTGGAGTAGGGACAGGGGGGCTCAGCCCCAGCATTTT.

The chain uses TRBV12-5 and TRBJ2-5; 11 bases line up with TRBD2. The CDR3 is 14 amino acids. The ends lost 5 bases at V and 13 bases at J; junction bases unmatched: 12. Germline CDR1 LGHNT, CDR2 FRNRAP. The CDR3 region is CASGIAGGPIAVYF. In DNA, the CDR3 is TGTGCTAGTGGTATAGCGGGGGGGCCTATCGCGGTGTACTTC.

The genes are TRBV7-2 and TRBJ2-3; 11 positions match TRBD2. V shed 5 bases and J 0 bases; nucleotides not matched to a gene: 7. Looked up from germline, CDR1 is SGHTA and CDR2 is FQGNSA. The CDR3 is 17 residues long. CDR3 bases: TGTGCCAGCAGCCCTAGTTGGACTAGCGGGAGCACAGATACGCAGTATTTT. Translated, it gives CASSPSWTSGSTDTQYF.